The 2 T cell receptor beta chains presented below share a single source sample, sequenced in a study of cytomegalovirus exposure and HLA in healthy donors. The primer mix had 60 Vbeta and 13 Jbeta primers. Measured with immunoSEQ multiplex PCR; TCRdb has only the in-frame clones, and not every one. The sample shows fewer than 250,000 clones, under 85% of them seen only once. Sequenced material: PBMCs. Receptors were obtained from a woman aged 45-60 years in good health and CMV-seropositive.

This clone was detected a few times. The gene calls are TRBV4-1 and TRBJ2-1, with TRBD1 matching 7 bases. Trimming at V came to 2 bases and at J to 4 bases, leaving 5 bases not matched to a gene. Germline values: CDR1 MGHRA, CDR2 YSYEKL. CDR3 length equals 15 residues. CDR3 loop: CASSQFLTGYNEQFF. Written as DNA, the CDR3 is TGCGCCAGCAGCCAATTTCTGACAGGGTACAATGAGCAGTTCTTC.

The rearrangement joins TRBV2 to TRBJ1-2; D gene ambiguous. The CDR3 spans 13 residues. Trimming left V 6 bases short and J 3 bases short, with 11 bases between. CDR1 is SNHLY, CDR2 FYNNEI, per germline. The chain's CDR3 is CASSHSRDYGYTF. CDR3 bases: TGTGCCAGCAGCCACTCCCGGGACTATGGCTACACCTTC. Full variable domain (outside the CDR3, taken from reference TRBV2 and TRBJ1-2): EPEVTQTPSHQVTQMGQEVILRCVPISNHLYFYWYRQILGQKVEFLVSFYNNEISEKSEIFDDQFSVERPDGSNFTLKIRSTKLEDSAMYFCASSHSRDYGYTFGSGTRLTVV.